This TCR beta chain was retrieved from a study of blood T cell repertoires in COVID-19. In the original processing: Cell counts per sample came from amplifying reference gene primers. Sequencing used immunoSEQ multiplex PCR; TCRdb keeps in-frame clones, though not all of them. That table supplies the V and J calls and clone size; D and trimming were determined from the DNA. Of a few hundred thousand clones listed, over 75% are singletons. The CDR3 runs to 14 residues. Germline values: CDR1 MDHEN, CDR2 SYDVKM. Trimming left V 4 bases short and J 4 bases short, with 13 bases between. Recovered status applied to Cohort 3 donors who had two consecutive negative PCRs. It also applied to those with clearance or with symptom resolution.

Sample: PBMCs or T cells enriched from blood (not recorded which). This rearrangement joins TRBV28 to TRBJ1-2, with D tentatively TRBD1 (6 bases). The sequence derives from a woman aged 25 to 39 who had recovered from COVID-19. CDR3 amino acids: CASSSQGTVYGYTF. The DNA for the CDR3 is TGTGCCAGCAGTTCACAGGGTACGGTCTATGGCTACACCTTC.